The next 6 T cell receptor beta chains were all read from a single sample in a study of OX40 agonist ivuxolimab in advanced cancers. Here immunoSEQ multiplex PCR was the method, and the copy in TCRdb shows in-frame clones only, minus some. The table lists roughly 18,000 clones, 67% of them singletons, with 15% to 20% in the top ten. The sequences come from CD4+ or CD8+ T cells sorted from blood, collected in a trial of the OX40 agonist ivuxolimab. These TCRs come from an adult with an advanced solid tumor such as melanoma, head and neck, liver or kidney cancer.

This clone has a handful of counts. The junction departs from the called germline gene at one end, perhaps through a read error. The chain's CDR3 is CASSSPEEGPIFTEAFF. In nucleotides, the CDR3 is TGTGCCAGCTCATCACCCGAAGAGGGCCCTATCTTCACTGAAGCTTTCTTT. The chain carries TRBV18 and TRBJ1-1, with D hard to call. CDR3 size: 17 residues. Germline-derived CDR1 and CDR2 are KGHSH and LQKENI. Filled out from reference TRBV18 and TRBJ1-1, the complete variable domain reads NAGVMQNPRHLVRRRGQEARLRCSPMKGHSHVYWYRQLPEEGLKFMVYLQKENIIDESGMPKERFSAEFPKEGPSILRIQQVVRGDSAAYFCASSSPEEGPIFTEAFFGQGTRLTVV.

This sequence joins TRBV14 and TRBJ2-5, with 14 bases identical to TRBD2. This CDR3 has 18 amino acids. CDR1 and CDR2 (germline): SGHDN, FVKESK. Trimming at V came to 3 bases and at J to 5 bases, leaving 11 bases not matched to a gene. The CDR3 protein is CASSHVRTSGRPGETQYF. The CDR3 nucleotides are TGTGCCAGCAGCCACGTAAGGACTAGCGGGAGGCCAGGGGAGACCCAGTACTTC.

This rearrangement joins TRBV15 to TRBJ2-5, with D possibly matching TRBD1 (5 bases). The CDR3 length is 15 residues. V was trimmed by 0 bases and J by 7 bases, leaving 15 bases between them. Germline CDR1 reads LNHNV; CDR2 reads YYDKDF (reference sequence). The CDR3 loop is CATSRDRGGEGTQYF. The CDR3, as DNA: TGTGCCACCAGCAGAGATAGGGGTGGGGAAGGGACCCAGTACTTC.

This rearrangement joins TRBV5-1 to TRBJ1-1, with D unresolved. Germline V gene sequence: CDR1 SGHRS, CDR2 YFSETQ. V dropped 2 bases and J dropped 0 bases, with 8 bases sitting between them. The CDR3 has 14 amino acids. The CDR3 DNA follows: TGCGCCAGCAGCTTATCTGGGGTGAACACTGAAGCTTTCTTT. Its protein product is CASSLSGVNTEAFF.

The DNA of the CDR3 is TGTGCCAGCAGTTATAATGAGGGTTACACTGAAGCTTTCTTT. This translates into CASSYNEGYTEAFF. The V call is TRBV6-5, the J call TRBJ1-1, with unresolved D. The CDR3 is 14 residues long. V was trimmed by 3 bases and J by 3 bases, leaving 11 bases between them. Per germline, CDR1 MNHEY and CDR2 SVGAGI.

V is TRBV4-3 and J is TRBJ2-7, with D perhaps matching TRBD1 or TRBD2 (5 bases each). Germline assignment: CDR1 LGHNA and CDR2 YSLEER. The CDR3 has 14 amino acids. Between the trimmed V and J ends, which lost 0 bases and 4 bases, there was a span of 10 bases. The CDR3 nucleotides are TGCGCCAGCAGCCAAGAGTGGGGCGGGTACGAGCAGTACTTC. It specifies CASSQEWGGYEQYF.